This T cell receptor beta chain derives from a study of T cell repertoires in cytomegalovirus infection. Study-level information: Indicated by public TCR beta signatures were CMV infection and matching HLA type. Overall study results and limits: The ex vivo response showed dominance by HLA-C-restricted CMV-specific TCR beta clonotypes.

In TCRdb, the reads were re-called with MiXCR into one record per CDR3 protein. There are around 490,000 distinct CDR3 sequences in the sample; around 27% occur only once, and approximately 13% lies in the top ten. Notes on this clonotype: Its antigen is currently unknown.

The CDR3 has 13 amino acids. Germline loops: CDR1 SEHNR, CDR2 FQNEAQ (reference sequence). Trimming took off 3 bases at V and 2 bases at J, with 8 bases between the two ends. The sequenced sample consisted of PBMCs. The TCR was taken from a human donor in good health (CMV status not recorded). Some clones in this sample may be carry-over from other donors' samples. This sequence joins TRBV7-9 and TRBJ2-7; the D is unclear. The CDR3 DNA reads TGTGCCAGCAGCTTCCCCGGAACCTACGAGCAGTACTTC. This codes for CASSFPGTYEQYF.